Described below is a single TCR beta chain sequence and its context. Its antigen is unknown. TCRdb itself ran the RT-PCR reads through MiXCR, one entry per CDR3 protein. In the table there are about 500,000 distinct CDR3 sequences, 15% to 20% of which are singletons. The sample belongs to a study of response to subunit inactivated influenza vaccine. Germline V gene lookup returns CDR1 DFQATT and CDR2 SNEGSKA (reference sequence). V lost 3 bases and J lost 3, with 21 bases in between. This CDR3 is 17 amino acids long. Study findings and constraints: Researchers suggested that each seasonal influenza vaccination recruits few new T cells.

This rearrangement joins TRBV20-1 to TRBJ2-1; weak D call: TRBD2 (6 bases). The input for sequencing was CD4+ T cells sorted from PBMCs, taken around 25 months after vaccination. The receptor's source is a man aged 50 to 69 who received an inactivated influenza vaccine. CDR3 in amino acids: CSARPLQGGASYNEQFF. CDR3 coding DNA: TGCAGTGCTAGGCCTCTCCAAGGAGGGGCCAGCTACAATGAGCAGTTCTTC.